This TCR beta chain was profiled in a study of vaccination effects on CD4 cells after COVID-19. Whole-study context: Post-vaccine sampling took place a median of 72 days after the second dose. Study-wide results and limits: Infection- and vaccine-induced clones contracted markedly late after vaccination.

The data were produced by immunoSEQ multiplex PCR, yet TCRdb's version contains in-frame clones alone and is incomplete. The top ten clones hold 0.95% to 1.5% of a sample with 60,000 to 90,000 clones, around 80% of them seen once. Germline V gene sequence: CDR1 MNHEY, CDR2 SVGAGI. Trimming took off 5 bases at V and 8 bases at J, with 16 bases between the two ends. This CDR3 has 14 amino acids. In the case of this clone: What it binds is unknown.

Antigen-specific CD4+ T cells expanded by the ViraFEST assay with viral peptide pools were then sequenced. Following culture for about 11 days, CD4+ T cells were isolated. Each participant was given two doses of one vaccine (BNT162b2 or mRNA-1273). On day 3 and again on day 7, half the medium was replaced with IL-2 medium. The sequence was collected from a human donor who received a COVID-19 vaccine. The source was CD4+ T cells from PBMCs cultured with HCoV-229E spike peptides, collected after COVID-19 vaccination. The chain carries TRBV6-5 and TRBJ1-3; tentatively, D is TRBD1 (5 bases). This CDR3 is CASSHLDRRDTIYF. The CDR3 bases are TGTGCCAGCAGTCACCTTGACAGACGAGACACCATATATTTT.